These 5 T cell receptor beta chains came from one sample sequenced in a study of T cell responses to AZD1222 COVID-19 vaccine. Sequencing was performed with immunoSEQ multiplex PCR; in TCRdb, only in-frame clones are kept and a portion is missing. The table has 130,000 to 150,000 clones, 75% to 95% seen once. Sequences were derived from peripheral blood, sampled on day 0 of AZD1222 vaccination. The receptors were gathered from an adult in good health.

The chain uses TRBV11-3 and TRBJ1-2; TRBD1 is a possible D gene (6 bases). Germline values: CDR1 SGHNT, CDR2 YENEEA. Trimming pared 4 bases from V and 2 bases from J, leaving 11 bases between. The CDR3 loop spans 14 amino acids. The CDR3 spells CASSSQGSNYGYTF. CDR3 nucleotide sequence: TGTGCCAGCAGCTCACAGGGTTCCAACTATGGCTACACCTTC.

The chain links TRBV5-1 to TRBJ2-1; 8 nucleotides match TRBD2. Germline V gene sequence: CDR1 SGHRS, CDR2 YFSETQ. Trimming removed 4 bases from V and 7 bases from J; junction bases left unmatched: 7. The CDR3 has 14 amino acids. The CDR3 DNA follows: TGCGCCAGCAGCCCCAGCGGCGGGGGGAATGAGCAGTTCTTC. It specifies CASSPSGGGNEQFF.

This clone was seen a few times. J is TRBJ1-1 and V is TRBV15; D remains unclear. V lost 0 bases and J 8 bases, leaving 10 bases between the germline ends. The CDR3 contains 13 residues. The germline V gene has CDR1 LNHNV and CDR2 YYDKDF (reference sequence). The CDR3 sequence is CATSRDRGWEAFF. The CDR3 nucleotides are TGTGCCACCAGCAGAGATCGAGGCTGGGAAGCTTTCTTT. The full variable domain, rest sourced from reference TRBV15 and TRBJ1-1, is DAMVIQNPRYQVTQFGKPVTLSCSQTLNHNVMYWYQQKSSQAPKLLFHYYDKDFNNEADTPDNFQSRRPNTSFCFLDIRSPGLGDTAMYLCATSRDRGWEAFFGQGTRLTVV.

This rearrangement joins TRBV10-3 to TRBJ1-1; D uncertain. V lost 10 bases and J 5 bases, leaving 20 bases between the germline ends. Germline CDR1 is ENHRY and CDR2 is SYGVKD. The CDR3 is 14 amino acids. CDR3 in DNA: TGTGCCACCAAGCTGGACCCAATGGGGACTGAAGCTTTCTTT. Translated, it gives CATKLDPMGTEAFF.

V gene TRBV27 combines with J gene TRBJ2-7, with 7 bases that match TRBD2. The CDR3 is made up of 17 amino acids. V was pared by 2 bases and J by 9 bases, with 19 bases of the junction left unmatched. Germline V gene data show CDR1 as MNHEY and CDR2 as SMNVEV (reference sequence). CDR3 amino acids: CASSLEGGRGPRRRQYF. For the CDR3, the DNA is TGTGCCAGCAGTTTAGAGGGAGGGAGAGGGCCAAGAAGGCGGCAGTACTTC.